Listed below are T cell receptor beta chains from one sample, sequenced in a study of blood T cell repertoires in COVID-19. Profiling relied on immunoSEQ multiplex PCR, and the TCRdb table lists in-frame clones only, not all of them. The sample has about 430,000 clones; approximately 90% are singletons. Sequencing used PBMCs or T cells enriched from blood (not recorded which). Source of these receptors: a woman between 18 and 30 years old who had been exposed to COVID-19. Each CDR3 is given with its conserved first and last residue. Fields, in order: D gene, clone size, J gene, V gene, CDR3 DNA, CDR3 protein. A D gene is named only where the DNA matches it firmly. Clone size, where shown, is once, few, many, or a class for clones that have expanded.

>-|-|TRBJ1-5|TRBV23-1
TGCGCCAGCAGTCAATCTATTGCGCTAAATCAGCCCCAGCATTTT
CASSQSIALNQPQHF
>-|once|TRBJ1-6|TRBV4-2
TGTGCCAGCAGTCATATTGGCCCCCCTTCACCCCTCCACTTT
CASSHIGPPSPLHF
>-|-|TRBJ1-2|TRBV12-3/TRBV12-4
TGTGCCAGCAGTTTAGGGGGGCCCGGCTACACCTTC
CASSLGGPGYTF
>TRBD2|-|TRBJ2-1|TRBV3-1/TRBV3-2
TGTGCCAGCAGCTTGGGACTAGCGGGAGGCCTCAATGAGCAGTTCTTC
CASSLGLAGGLNEQFF
>TRBD2|-|TRBJ2-1|TRBV7-2
TGTGCCAGCAGCGGGACTAGAGGTGGCTCCTACAATGAGCAGTTCTTC
CASSGTRGGSYNEQFF
>-|-|TRBJ1-1|TRBV7-9
TGTGCCAGCAGCTTTCCAGGGGTCGAAGCTTTCTTT
CASSFPGVEAFF
>TRBD1|-|TRBJ1-1|TRBV9
TGTGCCAGCAGCAAAACGGGACAGGGAGGCACTGAAGCTTTCTTT
CASSKTGQGGTEAFF
>-|once|TRBJ2-4|TRBV19
TGTGCCAGGTATAGCCCTCCTGTTCGACCCCCCATTCAGTACTTC
CARYSPPVRPPIQYF
>TRBD1|-|TRBJ2-1|TRBV11-2
TGTGCCAGCAGCTTAATTAGGACAGGCGGAAATGAGCAGTTCTTC
CASSLIRTGGNEQFF
>TRBD1|-|TRBJ1-5|TRBV3-1/TRBV3-2
TGTGCCAGCAGCCAAGATGGCAGGGGGCTATACAATCAGCCCCAGCATTTT
CASSQDGRGLYNQPQHF
>TRBD2|-|TRBJ2-5|TRBV19
TGTGCCAGTAGCGGGACTAGCGCTCAAGAGACCCAGTACTTC
CASSGTSAQETQYF
>TRBD1|-|TRBJ2-1|TRBV7-2
TGTGCCAGCAGCTGGGACAGGAACAATAATGAGCAGTTCTTC
CASSWDRNNNEQFF
>TRBD2|-|TRBJ2-7|TRBV24-1
TGTGCCACCAGTCTGAGCGGGAGTCGGTCCTACGAGCAGTACTTC
CATSLSGSRSYEQYF